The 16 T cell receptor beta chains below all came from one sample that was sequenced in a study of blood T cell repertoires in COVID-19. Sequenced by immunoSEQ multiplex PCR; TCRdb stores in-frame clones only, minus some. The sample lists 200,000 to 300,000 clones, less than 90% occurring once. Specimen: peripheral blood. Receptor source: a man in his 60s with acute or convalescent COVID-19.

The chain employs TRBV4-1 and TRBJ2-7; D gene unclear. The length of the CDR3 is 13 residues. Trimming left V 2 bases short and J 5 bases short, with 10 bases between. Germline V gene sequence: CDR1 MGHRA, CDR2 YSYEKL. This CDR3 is CASSQPLAHEQYF. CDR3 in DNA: TGCGCCAGCAGCCAACCACTCGCCCACGAGCAGTACTTC.

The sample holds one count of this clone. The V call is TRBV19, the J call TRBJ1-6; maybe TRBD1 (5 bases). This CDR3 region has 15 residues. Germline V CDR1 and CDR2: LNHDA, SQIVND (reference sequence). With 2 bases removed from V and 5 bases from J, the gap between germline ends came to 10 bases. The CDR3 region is CASSIWQGDNSPLHF. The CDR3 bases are TGTGCCAGTAGTATATGGCAGGGTGATAATTCACCCCTCCACTTT.

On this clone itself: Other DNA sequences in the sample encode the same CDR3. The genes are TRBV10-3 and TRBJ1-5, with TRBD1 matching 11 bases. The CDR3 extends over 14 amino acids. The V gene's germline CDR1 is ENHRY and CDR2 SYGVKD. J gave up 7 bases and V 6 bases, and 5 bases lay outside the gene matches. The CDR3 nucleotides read TGTGCCATCAGGGGGGACAGGGGGGGACAGCCCCAGCATTTT. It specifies CAIRGDRGGQPQHF.

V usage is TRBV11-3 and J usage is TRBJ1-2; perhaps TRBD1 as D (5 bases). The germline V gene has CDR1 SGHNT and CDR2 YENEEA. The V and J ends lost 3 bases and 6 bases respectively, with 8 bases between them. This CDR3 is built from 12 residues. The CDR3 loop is CASSFGRDGYTF. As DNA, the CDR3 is TGTGCCAGCAGCTTTGGCAGGGATGGCTACACCTTC.

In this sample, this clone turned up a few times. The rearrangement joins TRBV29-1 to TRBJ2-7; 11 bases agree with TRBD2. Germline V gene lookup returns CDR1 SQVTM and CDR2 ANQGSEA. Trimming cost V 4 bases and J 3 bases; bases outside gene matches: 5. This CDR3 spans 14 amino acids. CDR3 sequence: CSVGGGTSGYEQYF. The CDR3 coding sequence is TGCAGCGTTGGTGGGGGGACTAGCGGCTACGAGCAGTACTTC.

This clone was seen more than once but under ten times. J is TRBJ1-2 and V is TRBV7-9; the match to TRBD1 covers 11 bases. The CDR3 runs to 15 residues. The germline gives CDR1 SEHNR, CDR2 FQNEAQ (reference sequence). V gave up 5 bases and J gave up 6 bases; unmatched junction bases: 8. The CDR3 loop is CASSPRGGQGDGYTF. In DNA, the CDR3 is TGTGCCAGCAGCCCCCGGGGGGGACAGGGGGATGGCTACACCTTC.

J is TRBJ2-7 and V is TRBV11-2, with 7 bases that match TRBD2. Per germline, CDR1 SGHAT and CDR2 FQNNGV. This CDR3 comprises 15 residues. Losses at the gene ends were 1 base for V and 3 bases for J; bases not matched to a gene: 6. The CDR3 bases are TGTGCCAGCAGCTTAGGTCTAGCGGTTTACTACGAGCAGTACTTC. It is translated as CASSLGLAVYYEQYF.

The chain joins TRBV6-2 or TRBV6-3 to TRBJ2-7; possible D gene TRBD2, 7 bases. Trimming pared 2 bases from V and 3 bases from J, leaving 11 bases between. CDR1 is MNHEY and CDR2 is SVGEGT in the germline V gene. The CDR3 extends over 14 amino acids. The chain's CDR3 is CASSYAGADYEQYF. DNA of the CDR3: TGTGCCAGCAGTTACGCGGGGGCTGACTACGAGCAGTACTTC.

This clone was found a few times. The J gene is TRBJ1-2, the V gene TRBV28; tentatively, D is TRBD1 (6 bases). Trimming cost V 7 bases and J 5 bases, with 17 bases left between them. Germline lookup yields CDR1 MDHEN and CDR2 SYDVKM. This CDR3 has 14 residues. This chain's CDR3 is CASTRAGAGYGYTF. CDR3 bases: TGTGCCAGCACCCGAGCAGGGGCAGGGTATGGCTACACCTTC.

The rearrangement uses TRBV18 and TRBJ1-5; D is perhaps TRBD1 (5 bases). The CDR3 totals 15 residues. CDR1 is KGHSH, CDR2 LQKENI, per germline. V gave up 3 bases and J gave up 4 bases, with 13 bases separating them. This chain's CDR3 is CASSPLGRGNQPQHF. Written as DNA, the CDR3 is TGTGCCAGCTCACCCCTAGGGAGGGGTAATCAGCCCCAGCATTTT.

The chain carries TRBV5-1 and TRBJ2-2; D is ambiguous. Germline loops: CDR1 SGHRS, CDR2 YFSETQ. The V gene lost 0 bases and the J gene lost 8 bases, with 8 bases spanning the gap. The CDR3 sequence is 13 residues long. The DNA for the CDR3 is TGCGCCAGCAGCTTGGCCGCTGAGGGGGAGCTGTTTTTT. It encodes CASSLAAEGELFF.

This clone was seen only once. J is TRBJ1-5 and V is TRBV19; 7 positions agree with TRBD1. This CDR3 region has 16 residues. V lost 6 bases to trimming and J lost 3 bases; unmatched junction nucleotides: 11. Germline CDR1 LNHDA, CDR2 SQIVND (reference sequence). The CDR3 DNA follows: TGTGCCAGTAGGAAAGGACAGGCCAGAACCAATCAGCCCCAGCATTTT. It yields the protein CASRKGQARTNQPQHF.

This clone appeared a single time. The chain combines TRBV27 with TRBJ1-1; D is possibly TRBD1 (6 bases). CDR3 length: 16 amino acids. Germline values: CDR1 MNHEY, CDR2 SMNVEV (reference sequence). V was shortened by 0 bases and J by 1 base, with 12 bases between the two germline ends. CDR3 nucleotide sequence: TGTGCCAGCAGTTTATCCCAGGGGTTCAGGAACACTGAAGCTTTCTTT. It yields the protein CASSLSQGFRNTEAFF.

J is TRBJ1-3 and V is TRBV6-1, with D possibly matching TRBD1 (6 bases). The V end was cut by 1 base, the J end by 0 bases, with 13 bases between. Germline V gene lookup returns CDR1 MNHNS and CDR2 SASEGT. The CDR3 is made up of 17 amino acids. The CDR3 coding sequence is TGTGCCAGCAGTGAAGTCATCCGGGACAACTCTGGAAACACCATATATTTT. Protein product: CASSEVIRDNSGNTIYF.

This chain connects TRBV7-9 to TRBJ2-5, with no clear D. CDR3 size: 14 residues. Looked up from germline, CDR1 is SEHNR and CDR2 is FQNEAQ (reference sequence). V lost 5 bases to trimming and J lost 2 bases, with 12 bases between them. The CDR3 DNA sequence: TGTGCCAGCAGCCTCAACCAGGTTCAAGAGACCCAGTACTTC. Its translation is CASSLNQVQETQYF.

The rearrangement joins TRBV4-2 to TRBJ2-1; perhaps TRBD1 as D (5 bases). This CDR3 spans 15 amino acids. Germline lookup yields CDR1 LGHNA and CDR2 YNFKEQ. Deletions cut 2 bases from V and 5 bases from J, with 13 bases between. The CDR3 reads CASSQLSQADNEQFF. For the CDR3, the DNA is TGTGCCAGCAGCCAATTATCACAGGCCGACAATGAGCAGTTCTTC.